One TCR beta chain is described in this entry. The antigen is not known. The data are from a study of T cell therapy after organ transplantation. Specified time point: 20-29 weeks after completion of therapy. V dropped 10 bases and J dropped 7 bases, with 14 bases sitting between them. CDR1 and CDR2 from the germline V gene are MGHRA and YSYEKL. CDR3 size: 12 residues. The method was immunoSEQ multiplex PCR; TCRdb's version includes in-frame clones alone and lacks a portion of them. In the table there are 1,100 or so clones, 50% to 70% of which are singletons. This chain links TRBV4-1 with TRBJ2-1, with D perhaps matching TRBD1 (5 bases). This specimen consisted of CD8+ T cells from blood, obtained after autologous CMV-specific T cell therapy. The TCR was taken from a human patient who had received a solid organ transplant and had CMV disease. Some T cells could come from the graft donor. The CDR3 region is CATSDRGNEQFF. The CDR3 nucleotides read TGCGCCACCTCGGATAGGGGAAATGAGCAGTTCTTC.